This T cell receptor (beta chain) was recovered during a study of cytomegalovirus exposure and HLA in healthy donors (dated by TCRdb to 2015 to 2018). Study-wide context: An earlier analysis of approximately 640 of the donors reported 250 to 350 Gb of sequence data and 120 million or so unique TCR beta sequences from about 180 million T cells. An earlier analysis of several hundred of the donors applied high-throughput TCR beta sequencing to assess whether each TCR beta V gene segment acted as functional or pseudogenic. All discovery cohort repertoires had been generated on a single sequencing platform. In addition to the first cohort of approximately 670 subjects, a separate validation cohort of under 150 different subjects was used. Rather than drawing on any new phenotypic data, the later analysis identified candidate immune exposures from TCR beta sequences and the way those sequences occurred across donors. The study combined high-throughput TCR immunosequencing, statistical association of individual TCRs with disease status, and machine learning to predict cytomegalovirus infection status. A later genetic analysis used genome-wide SNP genotypes for about 60% of the 666 donors, treating that subset as a discovery cohort. The study aimed to test whether signatures of past pathogen exposure could be identified by cataloging public T cell receptors. HLA typing covered class I and class II loci at four-digit resolution. A later analysis re-examined previously published TCR beta repertoires from 600 to 700 donors and added high-resolution HLA genotyping to investigate patterns of TCR occurrence. Typing coverage varied by locus: roughly 629-640 donors for A, B, C, DRB1 and DQB1; 522 for DQA1; about 590 for DPA1; some 470 for DPB1. Donor age, sex, ethnicity and CMV serostatus were collected together with the repertoire data. On average, around 240,000 unique TCR beta nucleotide sequences were sequenced per donor among a few hundred genotyped donors of the cohort, with roughly 18% of those sequences being non-productive. About 300 gigabases of sequencing data and about 92 million unique TCR sequences made up an early release that covered several hundred HLA-typed donors. A few DR-DQ haplotypes were treated as single units for association and clustering because of strong linkage in the cohort. Using immunosequencing, the study profiled T cell repertoires from about 610 subjects and related those repertoires to cytomegalovirus serostatus. Among the approximately 420 genotyped donors, approximately 77% belonged to the genetic ancestry cluster associated with self-reported Caucasian donors. Broad study findings and their caveats: The study gave a list of 150 to 200 TCR beta chains associated with cytomegalovirus. In a later analysis, HLA-associated TCR beta chains were found to be more clonally expanded and to have lower generation probabilities than equally common non-associated chains. A further reported finding was that TCR beta sequences accurately predicted the HLA-A and HLA-B alleles for most subjects in the first cohort. When HLA alleles, especially DR and DQ, strongly co-occurred, TCR associations were difficult to assign to individual alleles. Most CMV-associated TCR beta chains appeared to be HLA-restricted in a later analysis, and the HLA associations seemed to be driven largely by CMV exposure. An earlier analysis of around 500 of the donors showed that most TCR beta V segments appeared in productive rearrangements either about 87% or about 30% of the time, which broadly matched IMGT annotations. Cytomegalovirus status was reported to be diagnosed by the classifier with high specificity and sensitivity in both the original and validation cohorts. Presence/absence analyses assumed roughly uniform sequencing depth across donors, an assumption that may not hold. In a later genetic analysis, a missense DCLRE1C variant was associated with V-gene and J-gene trimming of TCR beta chains, and the association was replicated in an independent cohort. HLA typing was unavailable for some donors at each locus, so association tests used only the typed subset. The earlier analysis of around 600 of the donors excluded fewer than 20 rarely observed V segments, including chromosome 9 orphons, because counts were too low. A later genetic analysis reported fewer N-insertions in productive TCRs among donors in an Asian-associated ancestry cluster than the 666-donor mean. Across donors, most TCR sequences were observed very rarely, whereas some public TCRs were present in many individuals. In a later analysis, the rate of TCR association differed among HLA loci, with DRB1 alleles having the most associated TCRs and HLA-C alleles having the fewest. In a later analysis, around 17,000 TCR beta sequences were associated with specific HLA alleles at a false discovery rate of 0.05. In this cohort, only TCR beta chains were sequenced, and detectable features were limited by the absence of alpha or paired-chain data. A few of the identified cytomegalovirus-associated TCR beta chains were confirmed in vitro to be specific for cytomegalovirus antigens. The only immune exposure information available for the cohort was CMV serostatus. In a later analysis, several top co-occurrence clusters were reported to appear linked to parvovirus B19, influenza, CMV and Epstein-Barr virus. Correlated functional status among segregating V segments might reflect linkage disequilibrium, but an unknown experimental factor could not be ruled out. A cluster of highly shared sequence variants was judged likely to be a technical artifact of the sequencing pipeline. According to the authors, the approach could potentially be generalized to other disease states and immunological phenotypes.

As for this clone: Its antigen target is currently unknown. One base away there is no much larger clone; base qualities are not given.

Preparation of the library involved the immunoSEQ multiplex PCR assay. For the multiplex PCR, a mixture combining 60 forward primers for TCR Vbeta segments and 13 reverse primers for TCR Jbeta segments was used. A multiplex PCR assay on genomic DNA amplified the CDR3 region of rearranged TCR beta genes. The Illumina HiSeq System was used to sequence the amplified TCR beta libraries as 87-base-pair reads. In the authors' own workflow: A later analysis counted approximately 84 million unique TCR beta chains across the roughly 700 repertoires, and some 11 million of these chains were shared by at least two donors. Raw reads were error-corrected and collapsed into unique sequences with a nearest-neighbor algorithm that merged closely related sequences to remove PCR and sequencing errors. Alignment of CDR3 sequences to IMGT reference sequences was used to assign V, D and J gene segments. For a sequence to be retained, a match of at least six nucleotides was required to both a V gene segment and a J gene segment. A rearrangement was called productive if the CDR3 had no stop codons and remained in frame with V and J, and every other rearrangement was called non-productive. Following IMGT convention, CDR3 was defined as the stretch from the second conserved V-encoded cysteine up to the conserved J-encoded phenylalanine. The earlier analysis of a few hundred of the donors excluded sequences that lacked an unambiguous match to a single V gene segment. In an earlier analysis of several hundred of the donors, V segments were called functional above 56.7% productive rearrangements and were called segregating when the between-donor standard deviation exceeded 5%. A statistical classification framework was built to diagnose cytomegalovirus status from the catalog of TCR beta chain sequences. A later analysis assigned V and J genes by comparing TCR nucleotide sequences with IMGT/GENE-DB human TR gene sequences. In a later analysis, CDR3 sequences and most-parsimonious VDJ recombination scenarios were assigned using the TCRdist pipeline. A later analysis defined each TCR beta chain by its CDR3 amino acid sequence plus V-gene family, and excluded reads lacking a unique V-gene family. A later analysis removed 500 to 650 highly shared, low-generation-probability nucleotide sequences to deal with suspected cross-contamination and a sequencing artifact. In a later analysis, a clonal expansion index for each public chain was calculated from normalized within-repertoire ranks of inferred template counts. In a later analysis, generation probabilities were computed using a VDJ recombination model fitted to out-of-frame rearrangements, and the results were checked against IGoR. In a later analysis, hypergeometric tests were used to score TCR-TCR, TCR-HLA and TCR-CMV co-occurrence, with a repertoire-size bias correction applied to TCR pairs. In a later analysis, false discovery rates were estimated by permuting HLA or CMV assignments 20 times. In a later analysis, co-occurring TCRs were grouped using DBSCAN, and TCRdist sequence similarity was added for clustering within HLA-allele-positive subsets. Repertoires with fewer than 30,000 or more than 120,000 public chains, plus five repertoires with anomalous nucleotide sharing, were excluded from co-occurrence clustering. The source is immuneACCESS, and TCRdb retained only in-frame sequences with V and J called. Part of the clones is not carried over; for the studies checked, unresolved V genes explain less than half of this, and the remainder is unexplained. That table furnishes V, J and clone size, whereas the DNA furnished D and trimming. The sample has 150,000 to 200,000 clones on record, over 65% of them singletons. The ten largest clonotypes hold less than 3.5% of the sample.

In total, approximately 700 healthy bone marrow donors made up the cohort. Cohort members were all nominally healthy when sampled, although unrecorded immune exposures were likely present. The donor was CMV seropositive and was included in the group of some 290 seropositive cohort members. Each donor provided a peripheral blood sample, and peripheral blood mononuclear cells were used for TCR beta sequencing. Genomic DNA was extracted from the blood cell samples with the Qiagen DNeasy Blood Extraction Kit. Specimen: PBMCs. The TCR comes from a woman aged 40 to 50 in good health and CMV-seropositive.

The nucleotides are TGTGCCAGCAGTGGAAGTAGAGGGGAGACCCAGTACTTC. It translates as CASSGSRGETQYF. The rearrangement combines TRBV2 with TRBJ2-5, with TRBD2 perhaps the D gene, on 5 matching bases. The V and J ends are trimmed by 4 bases and 5 bases, leaving 11 bases between them. The CDR3 measures 13 amino acids from cysteine to phenylalanine. Only CDR3 DNA remains: 39 bases, in frame from the first base. CDR1 and CDR2 are drawn from the germline V gene: SNHLY, FYNNEI.